The 30 T cell receptor beta chains listed next were all sequenced from one sample in a study of shared clonotypes between healthy human individuals (dated by TCRdb to about 2020). CD8 naive samples were obtained by positive selection for CCR7 among CD45RO-negative cells, yielding a CD45RA+CCR7+ population from which TemRA cells were excluded. The library was produced with the immunoSEQ multiplex PCR assay. TCRdb stores this immuneACCESS table with in-frame sequences only. Part of the clones is absent; in the studies checked, under half of the shortfall reflects unresolved V genes, and no reason is known for the rest. This sample holds more than 2 million clones; less than 95% were observed only once. The ten biggest clones cover approximately 1.2% of the sample. Source material: naive CD8+ T cells sorted from blood. What the cell subset or site label conveys for this sample: CD45RA+CCR7+. The receptors derive from a man aged 18 to 29 in good health.

As regards this clone: Other DNA sequences of this sample code for an identical CDR3. The chain links TRBV6-5 to TRBJ2-7; TRBD1 agrees at 10 bases. Germline values: CDR1 MNHEY, CDR2 SVGAGI. The J segment lost 0 bases and the V segment lost 2 bases, leaving 1 base of the junction unmatched. CDR3 length: 15 residues. The CDR3 protein is CASSYGQGGSYEQYF. The CDR3, as DNA: TGTGCCAGCAGTTACGGACAGGGGGGCTCCTACGAGCAGTACTTC.

The chain recombines TRBV27 with TRBJ1-5, with D possibly matching TRBD1 (5 bases). The CDR3 sequence is 13 residues long. Per germline, CDR1 MNHEY and CDR2 SMNVEV (reference sequence). V was trimmed by 7 bases and J by 5 bases, leaving 12 bases between them. The CDR3 region is CASTLDRYQPQHF. The CDR3 DNA follows: TGTGCCAGCACCCTAGACAGATATCAGCCCCAGCATTTT.

The V and J genes are TRBV6-5 and TRBJ2-7; D possibly corresponds to TRBD1 (5 bases). Trimming shortened V by 0 bases and J by 3 bases, and 9 bases separated the two germline ends. The CDR3 extends over 14 amino acids. Germline-derived CDR1 and CDR2 are MNHEY and SVGAGI. Written as DNA, the CDR3 is TGTGCCAGCAGTTACTCACAGGACGGCTACGAGCAGTACTTC. Residues: CASSYSQDGYEQYF.

CDR3 nucleotide sequence: TGTGCCAGTAGTACCCCGGGACTCTTGGATCAGCCCCAGCATTTT. This codes for CASSTPGLLDQPQHF. The rearrangement links TRBV19 to TRBJ1-5; perhaps TRBD1 as D (5 bases). The CDR3 contains 15 residues. Germline lookup yields CDR1 LNHDA and CDR2 SQIVND (reference sequence). V was trimmed by 4 bases and J by 5 bases, leaving 15 bases between them.

J is TRBJ2-7 and V is TRBV30, with TRBD1 matching 9 bases. CDR1 and CDR2 (germline): GTSNPN, SVGIG (reference sequence). Trimming at V came to 8 bases and at J to 8 bases, leaving 13 bases not matched to a gene. This CDR3 region has 13 residues. The CDR3 DNA reads TGTGCCACACAGGGGGCGGTGGGTTTAAAGCAGTACTTC. Translated, it gives CATQGAVGLKQYF.

The rearrangement uses TRBV27 and TRBJ2-7; 8 bases map to TRBD2. V lost 3 bases, J lost 3 bases, and 4 bases stayed unmatched. The CDR3 contains 14 residues. Germline CDR1 and CDR2: MNHEY and SMNVEV (reference sequence). The CDR3 DNA reads as TGTGCCAGCAGTTTTGGAGCGGGGGACTACGAGCAGTACTTC. Protein sequence: CASSFGAGDYEQYF.

V and J are TRBV6-1 and TRBJ1-2; 10 positions match TRBD1. The CDR3 is 15 amino acids. V trimming: 8 bases; J trimming: 0 bases; junction bases outside the gene matches: 6. CDR1 is MNHNS, CDR2 SASEGT, per germline. The CDR3 DNA follows: TGTGCCAGCTTGGACAGGGGGGGTTCTAACTATGGCTACACCTTC. Its translation: CASLDRGGSNYGYTF.

V gene TRBV27 combines with J gene TRBJ2-7; the match to TRBD1 covers 8 bases. Germline V gene lookup returns CDR1 MNHEY and CDR2 SMNVEV (reference sequence). Germline trimming cut 3 bases from V and 0 bases from J; bases unmatched to any gene: 16. This CDR3 comprises 19 residues. The CDR3 is CASSLGGQGLLRSSYEQYF. The CDR3 nucleotides read TGTGCCAGCAGTTTGGGCGGACAGGGATTACTAAGGAGCTCCTACGAGCAGTACTTC.

This chain connects TRBV4-3 to TRBJ2-1; possibly TRBD2 for D (6 bases). Germline assignment: CDR1 LGHNA and CDR2 YSLEER. Trimming took 4 bases from V and 2 from J, leaving 9 bases between them. The CDR3 sequence is 14 residues long. The CDR3 bases are TGCGCCAGCAGCCTCGGCGGGACCTACAATGAGCAGTTCTTC. This gives the protein CASSLGGTYNEQFF.

Notes on this clone: Within the sample, other DNA sequences also encode this same CDR3. This chain joins TRBV28 and TRBJ1-2; D gene unclear. With 3 bases removed from V and 2 bases from J, the gap between germline ends came to 7 bases. The CDR3 totals 13 residues. CDR1 is MDHEN and CDR2 is SYDVKM in the germline V gene. CDR3 nucleotides: TGTGCCAGCAGTTTGGAGACGAACTATGGCTACACCTTC. This translates into CASSLETNYGYTF.

CDR3 residues: CAISESDIRGKQYF. For the CDR3, the DNA is TGTGCCATCAGTGAGTCTGATATCCGAGGAAAGCAGTACTTC. This chain links TRBV10-3 with TRBJ2-7; D is uncertain. Germline CDR1 reads ENHRY; CDR2 reads SYGVKD. The CDR3 consists of 14 residues. Trimming took 0 bases from V and 8 from J, leaving 14 bases between them.

V usage is TRBV9 and J usage is TRBJ2-4; D gene ambiguous. CDR1 and CDR2 from the germline V gene are SGDLS and YYNGEE. V was trimmed by 3 bases and J by 2 bases, leaving 12 bases between them. CDR3 length equals 15 residues. The CDR3 loop reads CASSASGGSKNIQYF. CDR3 bases: TGTGCCAGCAGCGCGTCCGGTGGTTCCAAAAACATTCAGTACTTC.

The chain employs TRBV4-1 and TRBJ2-5; D gene uncertain. From germline, CDR1 is MGHRA and CDR2 YSYEKL. The CDR3 sequence is 15 residues long. The ends were cut back, 1 base at V and 1 base at J, with 10 bases in the middle. This chain's CDR3 is CASSQVDASQETQYF. The CDR3 DNA sequence: TGCGCCAGCAGCCAAGTGGACGCGAGCCAAGAGACCCAGTACTTC.

J is TRBJ2-5 and V is TRBV30; no clear D gene. Per the germline V gene, CDR1 is GTSNPN and CDR2 is SVGIG (reference sequence). Trimming pared 3 bases from V and 5 bases from J, leaving 13 bases between. CDR3 length: 13 residues. CDR3 sequence reads: CAWRRVIWETQYF. The CDR3 coding sequence is TGTGCCTGGAGAAGGGTGATTTGGGAGACCCAGTACTTC.

The chain has TRBV7-8 and TRBJ2-1, with 7 nucleotides matching TRBD2. CDR3 size: 13 residues. Germline CDR1 and CDR2: SGHVS and FQNEAQ. The ends lost 6 bases at V and 5 bases at J; junction bases unmatched: 4. The chain's CDR3 is CASRAGTNNEQFF. The CDR3 DNA reads as TGTGCCAGCAGGGCCGGGACTAACAATGAGCAGTTCTTC.

The chain links TRBV15 to TRBJ1-2, with 9 positions matching TRBD1. Trimming at V came to 3 bases and at J to 3 bases, leaving 5 bases not matched to a gene. Looked up from germline, CDR1 is LNHNV and CDR2 is YYDKDF (reference sequence). The CDR3 is made up of 15 amino acids. CDR3 loop: CATSSTGGEDYGYTF. For the CDR3, the DNA is TGTGCCACCAGCAGTACAGGGGGCGAGGACTATGGCTACACCTTC.

This chain connects TRBV4-2 to TRBJ2-4; D is ambiguous. Germline V gene data show CDR1 as LGHNA and CDR2 as YNFKEQ. The CDR3 is made up of 17 amino acids. V gave up 4 bases and J gave up 0 bases, with 16 bases separating them. The DNA for the CDR3 is TGTGCCAGCAGCCCCGACCCCAGATCTCTAGCCAAAAACATTCAGTACTTC. Translation: CASSPDPRSLAKNIQYF.

The rearrangement links TRBV5-1 to TRBJ2-3; TRBD1 aligns across 7 bases. Unmatched junction bases numbered 7, after V lost 0 bases and J lost 0 bases. Per the germline V gene, CDR1 is SGHRS and CDR2 is YFSETQ. The CDR3 is made up of 17 amino acids. As DNA, the CDR3 is TGCGCCAGCAGCTTGGGCTCTCAGGGGGATAGCACAGATACGCAGTATTTT. It yields the protein CASSLGSQGDSTDTQYF.

The V and J genes are TRBV6-6 and TRBJ2-3, with 8 nucleotides matching TRBD2. CDR1 is MNHNY, CDR2 SVGAGI, per germline (reference sequence). V was clipped by 2 bases and J by 6 bases; unmatched bases: 7. The CDR3 spans 15 residues. The CDR3 DNA is TGTGCCAGCAGTTACCAAGCGGGAGTCGGGGATACGCAGTATTTT. This gives the protein CASSYQAGVGDTQYF.

This chain uses TRBV14 with TRBJ1-1; D uncertain. In germline, CDR1 is SGHDN, CDR2 FVKESK. The CDR3 totals 15 residues. Between the trimmed V and J ends, which lost 1 base and 0 bases, there was a span of 9 bases. The CDR3 is CASSQGHSMNTEAFF. The CDR3 DNA reads as TGTGCCAGCAGCCAAGGACACAGCATGAACACTGAAGCTTTCTTT. Full variable domain (outside the CDR3, taken from reference TRBV14 and TRBJ1-1): EAGVTQFPSHSVIEKGQTVTLRCDPISGHDNLYWYRRVMGKEIKFLLHFVKESKQDESGMPNNRFLAERTGGTYSTLKVQPAELEDSGVYFCASSQGHSMNTEAFFGQGTRLTVV.

The chain uses TRBV5-1 and TRBJ2-7; D is perhaps TRBD2 (6 bases). Germline CDR1 and CDR2: SGHRS and YFSETQ. This CDR3 has 15 residues. Between the trimmed V and J ends, which lost 0 bases and 5 bases, there was a span of 15 bases. In DNA form, the CDR3 reads TGCGCCAGCAGCTTGGAGGAGGGTTACGGTAACGAGCAGTACTTC. This translates into CASSLEEGYGNEQYF.

The chain combines TRBV4-1 with TRBJ2-3; D unresolved. In germline, CDR1 is MGHRA, CDR2 YSYEKL. Trimming removed 3 bases from V and 5 bases from J, with 12 bases in between. The CDR3 is 14 amino acids. Here the CDR3 reads CASSQALVLDTQYF. In nucleotides, the CDR3 is TGCGCCAGCAGCCAGGCCCTTGTACTAGATACGCAGTATTTT.

This chain links TRBV5-4 with TRBJ1-2, with a tentative D call TRBD1 (6 bases). The V and J ends lost 4 bases and 3 bases respectively, with 13 bases between them. CDR3 length equals 14 residues. Germline CDR1 is SGHNT and CDR2 is YYREEE (reference sequence). The CDR3 here is CASSDQGTDYGYTF. In DNA form, the CDR3 reads TGTGCCAGCAGCGATCAGGGGACCGACTATGGCTACACCTTC.

As concerns this clone: The same CDR3 arises from other DNA sequences in this sample as well. V and J are TRBV27 and TRBJ2-7; D is perhaps TRBD1 or TRBD2 (5 bases each). V was clipped by 5 bases and J by 2 bases, with 10 bases between them. Germline CDR1 reads MNHEY; CDR2 reads SMNVEV (reference sequence). The CDR3 runs to 13 residues. In nucleotides, the CDR3 is TGTGCCAGCAGTCGGGGCTCTCCCTACGAGCAGTACTTC. It codes for CASSRGSPYEQYF.

V and J are TRBV7-6 and TRBJ2-7; D might be TRBD2 (6 bases). CDR3 length equals 15 residues. Trimming shortened V by 5 bases and J by 3 bases, and 17 bases separated the two germline ends. CDR1 SGHVS and CDR2 FNYEAQ come from the germline V gene. CDR3 amino acids: CASSNSVGEDYEQYF. Here the CDR3 DNA reads TGTGCCAGCAGCAACTCTGTAGGGGAGGACTACGAGCAGTACTTC.

The chain combines TRBV4-3 with TRBJ2-1; 7 nucleotides agree with TRBD1. CDR1 is LGHNA, CDR2 YSLEER, per germline. The CDR3 runs 13 residues. The V gene end was trimmed by 3 bases and the J gene end by 10 bases; junction bases not matched to a gene: 6. The CDR3 protein is CASSHLRGREQFF. The CDR3 nucleotides are TGCGCCAGCAGCCATCTTAGGGGGCGAGAGCAGTTCTTC.

This chain links TRBV27 with TRBJ2-5; D is unclear. The V gene lost 1 base and the J gene lost 5 bases, with 17 bases spanning the gap. The CDR3 consists of 16 residues. Germline V gene sequence: CDR1 MNHEY, CDR2 SMNVEV (reference sequence). CDR3 sequence: CASSLLTRVGLETQYF. As DNA, the CDR3 is TGTGCCAGCAGTTTATTGACACGGGTCGGTCTGGAGACCCAGTACTTC.

The chain recombines TRBV6-5 with TRBJ2-5; 7 bases line up with TRBD1. The V gene's germline CDR1 is MNHEY and CDR2 SVGAGI. After removal of 6 bases from V and 10 bases from J, the junction contained 14 bases not matched to a gene. The CDR3 loop spans 14 amino acids. This CDR3 reads CASSGTADRGGQYF. The CDR3 bases are TGTGCCAGCAGCGGGACAGCCGATCGTGGTGGCCAGTACTTC.

The chain recombines TRBV9 with TRBJ2-1, with D tentatively TRBD2 (6 bases). Trimming shortened V by 4 bases and J by 7 bases, and 18 bases separated the two germline ends. The CDR3 sequence is 15 residues long. Germline assignment: CDR1 SGDLS and CDR2 YYNGEE. The CDR3 DNA sequence: TGTGCCAGCAGCCCCGGGAGCTGGGCTATTAATGAGCAGTTCTTC. This sequence encodes CASSPGSWAINEQFF.

The chain uses TRBV7-8 and TRBJ2-2, with 12 positions matching TRBD2. From germline, CDR1 is SGHVS and CDR2 FQNEAQ. CDR3 length: 16 residues. The V and J ends lost 4 bases and 5 bases, in that order; junction bases with no gene match: 5. CDR3 coding DNA: TGTGCCAGCAGCTGGGCACTAGCGGGAGGAACCGGGGAGCTGTTTTTT. As protein: CASSWALAGGTGELFF. The whole variable domain, filled in from reference TRBV7-8 and TRBJ2-2, reads GAGVSQSPRYKVAKRGQDVALRCDPISGHVSLFWYQQALGQGPEFLTYFQNEAQLDKSGLPSDRFFAERPEGSVSTLKIQRTQQEDSAVYLCASSWALAGGTGELFFGEGSRLTVL.